This T cell receptor beta chain was retrieved from a study of T cell responses to AZD1222 COVID-19 vaccine. Findings of the study overall: White British donors predominated, females outnumbered males, and clonal diversity was possibly underestimated. Regions 160-218 and 743-854 held dominance among vaccine-associated CD4 TCRs, which spanned spike. Epitopes outside B.1.351 and B.1.1.7 mutated regions reportedly drew nearly half of spike TCRs.

V lost 2 bases and J lost 5; bases outside the gene matches: 13. Germline V gene data show CDR1 as SGHNT and CDR2 as YENEEA. CDR3 length: 18 amino acids. Second doses that came at about 4 or about 12 weeks were put together. The table lists this clone with a count of one. The target antigen is unknown. TCRdb keeps only in-frame clones here, not all; method: immunoSEQ multiplex PCR. The table has about 69,000 clones, approximately 87% seen once. The rearrangement links TRBV11-3 to TRBJ2-1, with TRBD2 identical over 9 bases. The TCR was taken from an adult who received the AZD1222 COVID-19 vaccine. The input for sequencing was peripheral blood, taken 28 days after the second AZD1222 dose. The CDR3 loop is CASSLSRGGRAVHNEQFF. CDR3 DNA: TGTGCCAGCAGCTTATCTCGCGGCGGGAGGGCCGTTCACAATGAGCAGTTCTTC.